The 30 T cell receptor beta chains in this list originate from one sample, sequenced in a study of a mutant IDH1 vaccine in newly diagnosed glioma. Assay used: immunoSEQ multiplex PCR; TCRdb lists only in-frame clones, some missing. Here the sample spans around 60,000 clones, around four fifths being singletons. Their specific antigens are unknown. The time point denotes: week 35, safety follow-up. The study gave 300 ug of mutant IDH1 20-mer peptide per vaccine dose, with topical imiquimod. The source was PBMCs, collected from a glioma patient whose treatment included an IDH1 peptide vaccine. These receptors originate from a man between 25 and 39 years old with glioma.

V gene TRBV30 combines with J gene TRBJ2-1; 8 nucleotides line up with TRBD1. The ends lost 1 base at V and 2 bases at J; junction bases unmatched: 4. The germline V gene encodes CDR1 GTSNPN and CDR2 SVGIG (reference sequence). The CDR3 is made up of 15 amino acids. In DNA, the CDR3 is TGTGCCTGGAGTGGAGGACAGGGCACCTACAATGAGCAGTTCTTC. This translates into CAWSGGQGTYNEQFF.

J is TRBJ2-7 and V is TRBV6-5, with 7 bases lining up with TRBD1. After removal of 4 bases from V and 2 bases from J, the junction contained 2 bases not matched to a gene. Germline V gives CDR1 MNHEY, CDR2 SVGAGI. This CDR3 has 13 amino acids. CDR3 amino acids: CASSWDSTYEQYF. DNA of the CDR3: TGTGCCAGCAGTTGGGACAGCACCTACGAGCAGTACTTC.

The chain combines TRBV7-9 with TRBJ2-7; 10 bases map to TRBD2. The CDR3 runs 15 residues. The ends lost 4 bases at V and 6 bases at J; junction bases unmatched: 9. The germline V gene encodes CDR1 SEHNR and CDR2 FQNEAQ (reference sequence). CDR3 nucleotide sequence: TGTGCCAGCAGCTCCGGGACTAGCGATAGAGCCGAGCAGTACTTC. Protein: CASSSGTSDRAEQYF.

The chain links TRBV7-6 to TRBJ2-3; TRBD2 is a possible D gene (7 bases). Trimming left V 3 bases short and J 2 bases short, with 21 bases between. Germline V CDR1 and CDR2: SGHVS, FNYEAQ. There are 18 residues in the CDR3. This chain's CDR3 is CASSLSVMGGPDTDTQYF. CDR3 bases: TGTGCCAGCAGCTTGTCCGTTATGGGGGGGCCTGACACAGATACGCAGTATTTT.

This chain connects TRBV18 to TRBJ1-5; D gene uncertain. Germline CDR1 KGHSH, CDR2 LQKENI. Trimming took off 4 bases at V and 3 bases at J, with 7 bases between the two ends. The CDR3 is 13 residues long. CDR3 region: CASSLGVNQPQHF. The CDR3 bases are TGTGCCAGCTCACTTGGAGTCAATCAGCCCCAGCATTTT.

This clone was seen more than once but under ten times. This chain links TRBV28 with TRBJ2-5; 7 nucleotides match TRBD1. V lost 10 bases to trimming and J lost 5 bases; unmatched junction nucleotides: 7. The CDR3 contains 12 residues. The V gene's germline CDR1 is MDHEN and CDR2 SYDVKM. CDR3 nucleotides: TGTGCCACCACACAGGGGTTGGAGACCCAGTACTTC. Its translation is CATTQGLETQYF. Variable domain in full (rest from reference TRBV28 and TRBJ2-5): DVKVTQSSRYLVKRTGEKVFLECVQDMDHENMFWYRQDPGLGLRLIYFSYDVKMKEKGDIPEGYSVSREKKERFSLILESASTNQTSMYLCATTQGLETQYFGPGTRLLVL.

The CDR3 protein is CASSDSSGGTDTQYF. DNA of the CDR3: TGTGCCAGCAGTGACTCTAGCGGGGGCACAGATACGCAGTATTTT. The chain employs TRBV6-4 and TRBJ2-3; 8 bases fit TRBD2. CDR1 and CDR2 from the germline V gene are MRHNA and SNTAGT. The CDR3 totals 15 residues. V gave up 0 bases and J gave up 1 base; unmatched junction bases: 0.

The chain recombines TRBV5-6 with TRBJ1-5; a possible D gene is TRBD1 (5 bases). Looked up from germline, CDR1 is SGHDT and CDR2 is YYEEEE. V gave up 3 bases and J gave up 0 bases, with 10 bases separating them. CDR3 length equals 15 residues. CDR3 DNA: TGTGCCAGCAGCTCCGGACAATATAGCAATCAGCCCCAGCATTTT. Its protein is CASSSGQYSNQPQHF. Looking up the rest from reference TRBV5-6 and TRBJ1-5 gives the full variable domain: DAGVTQSPTHLIKTRGQQVTLRCSPKSGHDTVSWYQQALGQGPQFIFQYYEEEERQRGNFPDRFSGHQFPNYSSELNVNALLLGDSALYLCASSSGQYSNQPQHFGDGTRLSIL.

The genes are TRBV5-1 and TRBJ1-5; a possible D gene is TRBD1 (5 bases). CDR3 length: 14 amino acids. Germline V gene sequence: CDR1 SGHRS, CDR2 YFSETQ. The V and J ends lost 0 bases and 1 base respectively, with 5 bases between them. The CDR3 bases are TGCGCCAGCAGCTTGGGACAGAGCAATCAGCCCCAGCATTTT. It yields the protein CASSLGQSNQPQHF.

A note on this clone: A junction end diverges from the germline sequence, so it may reflect a read error. The identical CDR3 is also encoded by other nucleotide sequences in the sample. This chain links TRBV14 with TRBJ1-3; unclear D gene. Germline V gene data show CDR1 as SGHDN and CDR2 as FVKESK. The CDR3 totals 14 residues. In nucleotides, the CDR3 is TGTGCCAGCAGCCAAGTTGGCGCAGGAGACACCATATACTTT. Translating it yields CASSQVGAGDTIYF.

This chain uses TRBV6-5 with TRBJ2-7; 9 nucleotides align to TRBD1. With V trimmed by 5 bases and J by 3 bases, 8 bases remained unmatched. Germline V lookup: CDR1 MNHEY, CDR2 SVGAGI. The length of the CDR3 is 15 residues. The CDR3 is CASSGGTGLGYEQYF. The CDR3 region has the DNA TGTGCCAGCAGTGGCGGGACAGGGTTGGGCTACGAGCAGTACTTC.

This clone was detected only a few times. This chain links TRBV6-6 with TRBJ1-2, with unresolved D. The germline V gene has CDR1 MNHNY and CDR2 SVGAGI (reference sequence). The CDR3 extends over 13 amino acids. Trimming stripped 7 bases from V and 6 bases from J, with 15 bases between. CDR3 bases: TGTGCCAGCACCTTCTCGGGGAGGGATGGCTACACCTTC. Its translation is CASTFSGRDGYTF.

This chain uses TRBV2 with TRBJ2-2; weak D call: TRBD2 (5 bases). The germline V gene has CDR1 SNHLY and CDR2 FYNNEI. The CDR3 is made up of 13 amino acids. The germline V and J ends were trimmed by 1 base and 8 bases, with 8 bases remaining between them. The DNA for the CDR3 is TGTGCCAGCAGTGAAGACGAGCGGGGGGAGCTGTTTTTT. Translation: CASSEDERGELFF.

The chain recombines TRBV5-4 with TRBJ1-1, with a weak D call TRBD1 (5 bases). The V gene's germline CDR1 is SGHNT and CDR2 YYREEE (reference sequence). Trimming took off 4 bases at V and 3 bases at J, with 10 bases between the two ends. The CDR3 is 13 residues long. CDR3 in DNA: TGTGCCAGCAGCGGGGACGTGGACACTGAAGCTTTCTTT. Amino acid sequence: CASSGDVDTEAFF.

V and J are TRBV4-1 and TRBJ1-2, with 7 bases fitting TRBD1. This CDR3 is built from 15 residues. CDR1 is MGHRA, CDR2 YSYEKL, per germline. V shed 4 bases and J 4 bases; nucleotides not matched to a gene: 9. In DNA, the CDR3 is TGCGCCAGCAGCCCCGACACGGGACAGTCCTATGGCTACACCTTC. Translating it yields CASSPDTGQSYGYTF.

The chain uses TRBV2 and TRBJ1-1; no clear D gene. Looked up from germline, CDR1 is SNHLY and CDR2 is FYNNEI. Between the trimmed V and J ends, which lost 8 bases and 1 base, there was a span of 17 bases. The length of the CDR3 is 15 residues. The CDR3 is CASRPHGMGNTEAFF. DNA for the CDR3: TGTGCCAGCCGACCGCACGGGATGGGGAACACTGAAGCTTTCTTT.

This CDR3 is CASSYSRAQRETQYF. The CDR3 DNA is TGTGCCAGCAGTTACTCCCGGGCCCAGCGAGAGACCCAGTACTTC. This rearrangement joins TRBV6-5 to TRBJ2-5; D not certain. The CDR3 is made up of 15 amino acids. The V gene's germline CDR1 is MNHEY and CDR2 SVGAGI. V lost 0 bases and J 4 bases, leaving 12 bases between the germline ends.

The chain links TRBV25-1 to TRBJ1-1; 7 bases match TRBD1. V shed 7 bases and J 3 bases; nucleotides not matched to a gene: 5. The CDR3 covers 13 residues. CDR1 is MGHDK, CDR2 SYGVNS, per germline. The CDR3 nucleotides are TGTGCCAGCACTAACAGGGGATACACTGAAGCTTTCTTT. Translation gives CASTNRGYTEAFF.

This chain links TRBV7-9 with TRBJ2-2; 10 nucleotides line up with TRBD1. Per the germline V gene, CDR1 is SEHNR and CDR2 is FQNEAQ (reference sequence). The CDR3 totals 13 residues. Trimming cost V 7 bases and J 6 bases; bases outside gene matches: 2. The CDR3 here is CASKGQGSGELFF. DNA for the CDR3: TGTGCCAGCAAGGGACAGGGGTCCGGGGAGCTGTTTTTT.

In its sample, this clone was seen a few times. The rearrangement links TRBV30 to TRBJ1-5; D might be TRBD1 (5 bases). The CDR3 extends over 11 amino acids. CDR1 and CDR2 (germline): GTSNPN, SVGIG (reference sequence). Trimming took 0 bases from V and 14 from J, leaving 11 bases between them. This chain's CDR3 is CAWSVRGEKHF. The CDR3 nucleotides are TGTGCCTGGAGTGTACGGGGGGAGAAGCATTTT.

This chain connects TRBV10-3 to TRBJ2-7, with 7 nucleotides matching TRBD1. CDR3 length: 13 residues. Germline V gene data show CDR1 as ENHRY and CDR2 as SYGVKD. V was clipped by 5 bases and J by 4 bases; unmatched bases: 5. The CDR3, as DNA: TGTGCCATCAGTTCCGGGACAGTATACGAGCAGTACTTC. Amino acids: CAISSGTVYEQYF.

This clone was counted only a few times. The chain links TRBV7-9 to TRBJ1-6, with D uncertain. This CDR3 is 12 amino acids long. Trimming removed 4 bases from V and 10 bases from J, with 8 bases in between. Germline V gene sequence: CDR1 SEHNR, CDR2 FQNEAQ (reference sequence). CDR3 bases: TGTGCCAGCAGCTCCCTAACCTCACCCCTCCACTTT. It specifies CASSSLTSPLHF.

The chain employs TRBV5-4 and TRBJ1-3; D gene ambiguous. Germline V CDR1 and CDR2: SGHNT, YYREEE (reference sequence). The V and J ends lost 2 bases and 2 bases respectively, with 5 bases between them. The CDR3 contains 13 residues. CDR3 nucleotide sequence: TGTGCCAGCAGCTTTCGGGCTGGAAACACCATATATTTT. This codes for CASSFRAGNTIYF.

The chain recombines TRBV6-6 with TRBJ2-5; D is possibly TRBD1 or TRBD2 (5 bases each). Between the trimmed V and J ends, which lost 4 bases and 4 bases, there was a span of 13 bases. The CDR3 has 14 residues. Germline-derived CDR1 and CDR2 are MNHNY and SVGAGI (reference sequence). As DNA, the CDR3 is TGTGCCAGCAGTTCCTCCTTTGGGGGAGAGACCCAGTACTTC. Protein product: CASSSSFGGETQYF.

This chain connects TRBV5-6 to TRBJ2-7; D is unclear. V was trimmed by 5 bases and J by 2 bases, leaving 11 bases between them. Germline V lookup: CDR1 SGHDT, CDR2 YYEEEE. CDR3 length: 13 amino acids. CDR3 sequence: CASSPTQTYEQYF. The DNA for the CDR3 is TGTGCCAGCAGTCCGACACAGACCTACGAGCAGTACTTC.

In its sample, this clone was seen once. The V gene is TRBV11-3, the J gene TRBJ2-6; D gene unclear. With 6 bases removed from V and 3 bases from J, the gap between germline ends came to 6 bases. The CDR3 is 13 residues long. CDR1 is SGHNT, CDR2 YENEEA, per germline. The CDR3 DNA reads as TGTGCCAGCAGAGGGAATGGGGCCAACGTCCTGACTTTC. This codes for CASRGNGANVLTF.

The V gene is TRBV7-2, the J gene TRBJ1-1; D gene unclear. Germline-derived CDR1 and CDR2 are SGHTA and FQGNSA. V lost 2 bases, J lost 0 bases, and 7 bases lay in between. The CDR3 consists of 14 residues. CDR3 in amino acids: CASSLRWVNTEAFF. Written as DNA, the CDR3 is TGTGCCAGCAGCTTAAGGTGGGTGAACACTGAAGCTTTCTTT.

V and J are TRBV10-3 and TRBJ2-5; the D gene is possibly TRBD2 (5 bases). V was cut by 11 bases and J by 3 bases, with 13 bases left in between. This CDR3 is 12 amino acids long. Germline V gene lookup returns CDR1 ENHRY and CDR2 SYGVKD. In nucleotides, the CDR3 is TGTGCCGCGGGCACTACAGAAGAGACCCAGTACTTC. Its protein product is CAAGTTEETQYF.

The V gene is TRBV7-9, the J gene TRBJ1-6, with 9 bases that match TRBD1. Trimming took 5 bases from V and 9 from J; bases not matched to a gene: 8. The germline CDR1 and CDR2 sequences are SEHNR and FQNEAQ (reference sequence). The CDR3 is 15 residues long. The CDR3 sequence is CASSRPGQGFSPLHF. For the CDR3, the DNA is TGTGCCAGCAGCCGCCCGGGACAGGGATTTTCACCCCTCCACTTT. Supplemented by reference TRBV7-9 and TRBJ1-6, the full variable domain reads DTGVSQNPRHKITKRGQNVTFRCDPISEHNRLYWYRQTLGQGPEFLTYFQNEAQLEKSRLLSDRFSAERPKGSFSTLEIQRTEQGDSAMYLCASSRPGQGFSPLHFGNGTRLTVT.

This clone came up once. This chain joins TRBV10-1 and TRBJ2-3; TRBD1 agrees at 8 bases. Unmatched junction bases numbered 7, after V lost 1 base and J lost 7 bases. The V gene's germline CDR1 is WNHNN and CDR2 SYGVQD (reference sequence). This CDR3 has 15 amino acids. The CDR3 sequence is CASSEFGQGLYTQYF. For the CDR3, the DNA is TGCGCCAGCAGTGAGTTTGGACAGGGCCTTTATACGCAGTATTTT.